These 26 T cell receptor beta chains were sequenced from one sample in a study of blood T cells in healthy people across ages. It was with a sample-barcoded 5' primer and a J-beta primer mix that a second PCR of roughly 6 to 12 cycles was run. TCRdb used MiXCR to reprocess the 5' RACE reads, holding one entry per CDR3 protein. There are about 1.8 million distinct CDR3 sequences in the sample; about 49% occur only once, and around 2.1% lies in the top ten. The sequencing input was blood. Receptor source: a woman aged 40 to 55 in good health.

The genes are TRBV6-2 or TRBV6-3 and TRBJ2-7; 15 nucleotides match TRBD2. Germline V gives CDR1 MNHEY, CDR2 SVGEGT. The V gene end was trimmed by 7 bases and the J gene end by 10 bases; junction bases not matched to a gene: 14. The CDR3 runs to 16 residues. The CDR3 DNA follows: TGTGCCAGCACTCAAATCGGACTAGCGGGGGGGCGGTCCCAGTACTTC. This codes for CASTQIGLAGGRSQYF.

The CDR3 reads CASSRRRGPVSGANVLTF. CDR3 bases: TGTGCCAGCAGTCGTAGGCGGGGTCCTGTCTCTGGGGCCAACGTCCTGACTTTC. This chain links TRBV6-1 with TRBJ2-6, with TRBD2 as a possible D gene (6 bases). This CDR3 has 18 amino acids. V shed 5 bases and J shed 0 bases, with 17 bases lying between them. Per germline, CDR1 MNHNS and CDR2 SASEGT.

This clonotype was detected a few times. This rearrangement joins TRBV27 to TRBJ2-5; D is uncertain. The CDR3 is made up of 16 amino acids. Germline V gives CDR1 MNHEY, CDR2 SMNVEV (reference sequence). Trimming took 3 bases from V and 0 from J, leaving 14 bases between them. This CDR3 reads CASSFRNTRDQETQYF. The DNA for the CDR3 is TGTGCCAGCAGTTTTCGAAATACACGTGACCAAGAGACCCAGTACTTC.

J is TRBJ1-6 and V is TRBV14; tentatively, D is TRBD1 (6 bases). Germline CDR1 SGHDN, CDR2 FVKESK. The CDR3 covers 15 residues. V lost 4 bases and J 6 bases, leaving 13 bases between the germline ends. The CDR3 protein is CASSLGGGPNSPLHF. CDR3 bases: TGTGCCAGCAGCCTGGGAGGGGGTCCTAATTCACCCCTCCACTTT. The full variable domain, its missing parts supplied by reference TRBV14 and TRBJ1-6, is EAGVTQFPSHSVIEKGQTVTLRCDPISGHDNLYWYRRVMGKEIKFLLHFVKESKQDESGMPNNRFLAERTGGTYSTLKVQPAELEDSGVYFCASSLGGGPNSPLHFGNGTRLTVT.

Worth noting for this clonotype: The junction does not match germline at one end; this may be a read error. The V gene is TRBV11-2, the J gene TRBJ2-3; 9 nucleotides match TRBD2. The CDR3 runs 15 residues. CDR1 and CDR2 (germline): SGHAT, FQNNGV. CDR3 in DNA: TGTGCCAGCAGCTTAGGCGGGACTAGCACAGCTACGCAGTATTTT. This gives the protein CASSLGGTSTATQYF.

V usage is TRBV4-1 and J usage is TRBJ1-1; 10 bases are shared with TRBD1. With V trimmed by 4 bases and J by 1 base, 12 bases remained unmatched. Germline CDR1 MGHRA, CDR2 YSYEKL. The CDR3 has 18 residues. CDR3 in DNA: TGCGCCAGCAGCCTTAAGGACAGGGGGTACGTAGGGAACACTGAAGCTTTCTTT. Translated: CASSLKDRGYVGNTEAFF.

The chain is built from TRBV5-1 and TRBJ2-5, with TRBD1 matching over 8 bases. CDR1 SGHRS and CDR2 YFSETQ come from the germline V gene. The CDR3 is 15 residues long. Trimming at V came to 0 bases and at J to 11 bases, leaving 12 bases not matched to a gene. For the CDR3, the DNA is TGCGCCAGCAGCTTGGTACAGGGGGGCCGAAATGAGCAGTACTTC. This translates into CASSLVQGGRNEQYF.

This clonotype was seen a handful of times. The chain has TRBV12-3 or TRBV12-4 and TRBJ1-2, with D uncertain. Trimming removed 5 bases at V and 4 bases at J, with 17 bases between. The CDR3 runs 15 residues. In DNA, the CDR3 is TGTGCCAGCAGTCCAGGTCTCCAGGATCGCTATGGCTACACCTTC. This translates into CASSPGLQDRYGYTF.

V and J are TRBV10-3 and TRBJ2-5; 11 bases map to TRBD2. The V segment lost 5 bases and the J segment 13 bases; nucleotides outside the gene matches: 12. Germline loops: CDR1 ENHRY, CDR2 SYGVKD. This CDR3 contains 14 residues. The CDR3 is CAISTSGGSCERYF. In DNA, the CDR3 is TGTGCCATCAGTACTAGCGGGGGATCCTGCGAGCGGTACTTC.

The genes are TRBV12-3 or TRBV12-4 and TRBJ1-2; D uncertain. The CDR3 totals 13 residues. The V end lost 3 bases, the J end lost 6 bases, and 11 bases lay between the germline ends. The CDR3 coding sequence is TGTGCCAGCAGTTTTGAGTGGGCGGATGGCTACACCTTC. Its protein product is CASSFEWADGYTF.

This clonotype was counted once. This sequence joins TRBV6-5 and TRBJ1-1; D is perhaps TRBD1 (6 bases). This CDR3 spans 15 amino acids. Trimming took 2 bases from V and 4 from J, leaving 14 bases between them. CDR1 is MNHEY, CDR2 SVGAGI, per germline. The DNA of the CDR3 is TGTGCCAGCAGTTACCCCGGGGGCAGTAGCACTGAAGCTTTCTTT. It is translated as CASSYPGGSSTEAFF.

The DNA of the CDR3 is TGTGCCAGCAGTCCCCTCGCCCGGGACGAGCAGTTCTTC. Translated: CASSPLARDEQFF. The chain combines TRBV27 with TRBJ2-1; D might be TRBD1 or TRBD2, each matching 5 bases. The CDR3 is 13 residues long. Trimming took off 5 bases at V and 10 bases at J, with 15 bases between the two ends. Germline loops: CDR1 MNHEY, CDR2 SMNVEV (reference sequence).

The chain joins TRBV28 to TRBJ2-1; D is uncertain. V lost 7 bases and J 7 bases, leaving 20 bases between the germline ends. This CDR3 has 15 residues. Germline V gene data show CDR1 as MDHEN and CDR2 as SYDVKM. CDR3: CASNSPLGFVNEQFF. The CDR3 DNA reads TGTGCCAGCAACAGCCCCCTGGGTTTCGTTAATGAGCAGTTCTTC.

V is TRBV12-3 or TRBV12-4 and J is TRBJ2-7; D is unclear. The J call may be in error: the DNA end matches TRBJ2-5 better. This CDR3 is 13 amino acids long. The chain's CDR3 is CASSRNKRETQYF. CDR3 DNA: TGTGCCAGCAGCCGAAACAAGAGAGAGACCCAGTACTTC.

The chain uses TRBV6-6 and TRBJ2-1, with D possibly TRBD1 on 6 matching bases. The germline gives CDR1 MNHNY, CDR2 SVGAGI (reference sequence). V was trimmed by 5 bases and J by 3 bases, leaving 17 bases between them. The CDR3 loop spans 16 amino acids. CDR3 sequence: CASSNPFTGYYNEQFF. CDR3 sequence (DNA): TGTGCCAGCAGTAACCCTTTTACAGGGTACTACAATGAGCAGTTCTTC.

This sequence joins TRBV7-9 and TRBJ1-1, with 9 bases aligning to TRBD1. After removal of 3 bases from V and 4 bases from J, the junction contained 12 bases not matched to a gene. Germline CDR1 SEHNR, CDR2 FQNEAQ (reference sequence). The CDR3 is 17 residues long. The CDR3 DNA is TGTGCCAGCAGCTTCCTTCGGACAGGGGAAGGTGGCACTGAAGCTTTCTTT. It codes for CASSFLRTGEGGTEAFF.

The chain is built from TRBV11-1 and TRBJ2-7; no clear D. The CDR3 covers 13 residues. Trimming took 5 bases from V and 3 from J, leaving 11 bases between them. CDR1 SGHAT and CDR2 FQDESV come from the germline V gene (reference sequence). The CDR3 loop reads CASSPAPHYEQYF. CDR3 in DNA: TGTGCCAGCAGCCCCGCCCCCCACTACGAGCAGTACTTC.

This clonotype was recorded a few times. Here the CDR3 DNA reads TGTGCCAGCAGCTACAGGGAATCCCGGGACTTATCAGGGAATGAGCAGTTCTTC. This encodes CASSYRESRDLSGNEQFF. The chain links TRBV27 to TRBJ2-1, with D possibly being TRBD1 or TRBD2 (6 bases each). The V and J ends lost 6 bases and 7 bases respectively, with 28 bases between them. CDR1 is MNHEY, CDR2 SMNVEV, per germline (reference sequence). The length of the CDR3 is 18 residues.

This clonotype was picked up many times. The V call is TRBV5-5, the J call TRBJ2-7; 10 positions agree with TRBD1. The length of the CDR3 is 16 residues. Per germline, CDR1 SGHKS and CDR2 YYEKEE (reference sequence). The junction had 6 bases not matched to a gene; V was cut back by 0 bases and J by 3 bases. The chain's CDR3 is CASSLATGTGDYEQYF. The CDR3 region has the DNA TGTGCCAGCAGCTTGGCAACCGGGACAGGGGACTACGAGCAGTACTTC. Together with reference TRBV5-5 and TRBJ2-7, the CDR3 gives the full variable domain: DAGVTQSPTHLIKTRGQQVTLRCSPISGHKSVSWYQQVLGQGPQFIFQYYEKEERGRGNFPDRFSARQFPNYSSELNVNALLLGDSALYLCASSLATGTGDYEQYFGPGTRLTVT.

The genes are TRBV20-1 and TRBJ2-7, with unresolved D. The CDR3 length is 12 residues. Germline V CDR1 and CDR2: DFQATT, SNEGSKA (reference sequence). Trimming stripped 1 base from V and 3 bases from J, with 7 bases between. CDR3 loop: CSARGLVYEQYF. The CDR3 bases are TGCAGTGCTAGAGGGTTGGTCTACGAGCAGTACTTC.

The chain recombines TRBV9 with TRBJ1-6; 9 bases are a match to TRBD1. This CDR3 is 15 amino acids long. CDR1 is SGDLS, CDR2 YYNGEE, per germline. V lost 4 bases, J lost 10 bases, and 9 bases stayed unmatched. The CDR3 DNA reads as TGTGCCAGCAGCACCGGGGGGACAGGGCAATCACCCCTCCACTTT. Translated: CASSTGGTGQSPLHF.

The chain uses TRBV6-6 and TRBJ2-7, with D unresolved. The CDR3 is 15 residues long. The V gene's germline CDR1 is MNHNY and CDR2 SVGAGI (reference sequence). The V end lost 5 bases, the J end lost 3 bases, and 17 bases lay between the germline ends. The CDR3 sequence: CASSLYCDTIYEQYF. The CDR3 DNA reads TGTGCCAGCAGTCTTTACTGTGACACCATCTACGAGCAGTACTTC.

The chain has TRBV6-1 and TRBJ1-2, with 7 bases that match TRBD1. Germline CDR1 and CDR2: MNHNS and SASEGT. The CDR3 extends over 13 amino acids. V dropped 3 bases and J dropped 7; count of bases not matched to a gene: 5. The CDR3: CASSDNRGGGYTF. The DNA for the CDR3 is TGTGCCAGCAGTGACAACAGGGGTGGTGGCTACACCTTC.

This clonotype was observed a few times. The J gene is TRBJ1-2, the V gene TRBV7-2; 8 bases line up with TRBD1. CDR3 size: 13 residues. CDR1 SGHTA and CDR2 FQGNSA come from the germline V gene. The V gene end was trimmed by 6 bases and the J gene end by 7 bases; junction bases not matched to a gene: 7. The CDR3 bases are TGTGCCAGCAGACCGACAGGGGTCGGTGGCTACACCTTC. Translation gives CASRPTGVGGYTF.

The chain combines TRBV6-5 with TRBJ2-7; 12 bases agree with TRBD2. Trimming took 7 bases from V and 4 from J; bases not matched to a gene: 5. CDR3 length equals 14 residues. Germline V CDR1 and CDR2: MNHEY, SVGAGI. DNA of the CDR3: TGTGCCAGCAAGAGACTAGCGGGGGATTACGAGCAGTACTTC. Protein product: CASKRLAGDYEQYF.

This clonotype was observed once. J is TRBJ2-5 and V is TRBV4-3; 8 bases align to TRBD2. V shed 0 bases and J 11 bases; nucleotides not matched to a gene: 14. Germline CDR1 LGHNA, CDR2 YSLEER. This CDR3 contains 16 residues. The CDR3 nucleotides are TGCGCCAGCAGCCAAGATCCGGGACTAGATTACAATGGGCAGTACTTC. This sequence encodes CASSQDPGLDYNGQYF.